Listed below are T cell receptor beta chains from one sample, sequenced in a study of blood T cell repertoires in COVID-19. Clones were read by immunoSEQ multiplex PCR, and TCRdb kept only the in-frame ones, dropping some. Found here are 150,000 to 180,000 clones, more than 80% of them singletons; the top ten hold under 0.6%. The specimen was peripheral blood. The receptor set was obtained from a man aged 45 to 65 with acute or convalescent COVID-19. CDR3s include the opening cysteine and the closing phenylalanine or tryptophan. D genes are given only for firm matches. Clone size is given for some rows only: seen once, a few or many times, or a class if the clone is expanded.

D gene	V gene	J gene	clone size	CDR3 protein	CDR3 DNA
-	TRBV18	TRBJ2-2	-	CASQGSRNTGELFF	TGTGCCAGCCAAGGGAGCAGGAACACCGGGGAGCTGTTTTTT
-	TRBV14	TRBJ2-5	-	CASGLQGGLPETQYF	TGTGCCAGCGGTCTTCAGGGAGGTTTGCCAGAGACCCAGTACTTC
TRBD2	TRBV9	TRBJ2-1	-	CASSVLSSGWTFF	TGTGCCAGCAGCGTATTATCTAGCGGGTGGACGTTCTTC
-	TRBV28	TRBJ2-4	-	CASSYEQVLFVPAKNIQYF	TGTGCCAGCAGTTACGAACAGGTTCTGTTTGTACCGGCCAAAAACATTCAGTACTTC
-	TRBV6-2/TRBV6-3	TRBJ1-6	-	CASSWAYNSPLHF	TGTGCCAGCAGTTGGGCTTATAATTCACCCCTCCACTTT
-	TRBV3-1/TRBV3-2	TRBJ2-4	once	CASSQGQGSIQYF	TGTGCCAGCAGCCAAGGGCAGGGTTCCATTCAGTACTTC
-	TRBV18	TRBJ1-1	once	CASSPGQNTEAFF	TGTGCCAGCTCACCAGGCCAAAACACTGAAGCTTTCTTT
TRBD1	TRBV18	TRBJ1-3	-	CASSPRTGSGNTIYF	TGTGCCAGCTCACCAAGGACAGGTTCTGGAAACACCATATATTTT
TRBD1	TRBV28	TRBJ1-6	-	CASSAWDRRNSPLHF	TGTGCCAGCAGTGCATGGGACAGGAGGAATTCACCCCTCCACTTT
-	TRBV7-3	TRBJ2-3	-	CASSSPGSTFSDTQYF	TGTGCCAGCAGCTCCCCCGGGTCCACGTTCTCAGATACGCAGTATTTT
TRBD1	TRBV7-9	TRBJ2-6	-	CASSPVQGAGANVLTF	TGTGCCAGCAGCCCTGTCCAGGGGGCTGGGGCCAACGTCCTGACTTTC
-	TRBV27	TRBJ2-1	-	CASSLPKSSYNEQFF	TGTGCCAGCAGTTTACCCAAGAGCTCCTACAATGAGCAGTTCTTC
TRBD2	TRBV4-1	TRBJ2-1	-	CASSQDLAGVYNEQFF	TGCGCCAGCAGCCAAGATTTGGCGGGAGTGTACAATGAGCAGTTCTTC
-	TRBV4-3	TRBJ1-1	-	CASSQADTNTEAFF	TGCGCCAGCAGCCAAGCGGACACCAACACTGAAGCTTTCTTT
TRBD2	TRBV6-5	TRBJ2-5	-	CASSYSVSGGVETQYF	TGTGCCAGCAGTTACTCGGTTAGCGGGGGGGTGGAGACCCAGTACTTC
-	TRBV18	TRBJ2-3	-	CASSPVRDTQYF	TGTGCCAGCTCACCTGTCCGTGATACGCAGTATTTT
-	TRBV27	TRBJ1-5	-	CASSLSGQGIQPQHF	TGTGCCAGCAGTTTATCGGGCCAGGGAATTCAGCCCCAGCATTTT
-	TRBV6-6	TRBJ1-1	few	CASSLSLNTEAFF	TGTGCCAGCAGCCTCAGTTTAAACACTGAAGCTTTCTTT
TRBD1	TRBV6-6	TRBJ2-1	-	CASSIGTGGGEQFF	TGTGCCAGCAGTATAGGGACAGGGGGCGGGGAGCAGTTCTTC
TRBD1	TRBV28	TRBJ1-1	once	CASSLRDSGGLLNTEAFF	TGTGCCAGCAGTCTCCGGGACAGCGGAGGTCTACTGAACACTGAAGCTTTCTTT
-	TRBV28	TRBJ2-7	-	CASSSAKGGTTYEQYF	TGTGCCAGCAGTTCCGCCAAAGGCGGGACCACCTACGAGCAGTACTTC
-	TRBV27	TRBJ1-5	once	CASSFSRVQPQHF	TGTGCCAGCAGTTTTAGCAGGGTACAGCCCCAGCATTTT